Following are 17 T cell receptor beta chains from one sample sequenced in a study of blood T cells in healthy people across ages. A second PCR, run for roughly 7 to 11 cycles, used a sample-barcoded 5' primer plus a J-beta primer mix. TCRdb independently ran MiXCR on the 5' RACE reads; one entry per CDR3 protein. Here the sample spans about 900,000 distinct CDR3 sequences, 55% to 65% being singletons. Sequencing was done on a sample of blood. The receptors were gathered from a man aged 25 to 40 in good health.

CDR3 bases: TGTGCTATAAACTCGGGGGGCTTCGGCTACACCTTC. Its protein product is CAINSGGFGYTF. The chain carries TRBV6-2 or TRBV6-3 and TRBJ1-2; a weak D match, TRBD1 (6 bases). The CDR3 sequence is 12 residues long. CDR1 and CDR2 from the germline V gene are MNHEY and SVGEGT.

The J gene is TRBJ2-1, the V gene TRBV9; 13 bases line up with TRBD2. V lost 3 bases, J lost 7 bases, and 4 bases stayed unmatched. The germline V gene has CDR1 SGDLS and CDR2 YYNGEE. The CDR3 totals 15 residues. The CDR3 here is CASSATSGGPNEQFF. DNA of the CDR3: TGTGCCAGCAGCGCGACTAGCGGGGGGCCAAATGAGCAGTTCTTC.

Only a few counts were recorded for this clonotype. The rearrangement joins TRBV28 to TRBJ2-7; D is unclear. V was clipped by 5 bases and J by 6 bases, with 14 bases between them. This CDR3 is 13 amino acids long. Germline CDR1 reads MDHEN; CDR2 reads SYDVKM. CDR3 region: CASSIPRTIEQYF. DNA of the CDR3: TGTGCCAGCAGTATACCACGGACGATCGAGCAGTACTTC.

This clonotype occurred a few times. CDR3 region: CASSPAASFTDTQYF. DNA for the CDR3: TGCGCCAGCAGCCCCGCCGCCTCCTTCACAGATACGCAGTATTTT. The V call is TRBV4-3, the J call TRBJ2-3; D gene uncertain. V was cut by 4 bases and J by 2 bases, with 13 bases left in between. The CDR3 is made up of 15 amino acids. Germline CDR1 is LGHNA and CDR2 is YSLEER.

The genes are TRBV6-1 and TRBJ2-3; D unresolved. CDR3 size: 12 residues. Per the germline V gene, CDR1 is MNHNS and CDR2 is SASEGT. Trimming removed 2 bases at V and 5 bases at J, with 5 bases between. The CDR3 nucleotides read TGTGCCAGCAGTGAAACGGTAGATACGCAGTATTTT. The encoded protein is CASSETVDTQYF.

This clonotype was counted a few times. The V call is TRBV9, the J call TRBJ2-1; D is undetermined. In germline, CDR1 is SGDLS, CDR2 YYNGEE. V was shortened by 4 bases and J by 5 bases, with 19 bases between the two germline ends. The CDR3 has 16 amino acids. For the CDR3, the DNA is TGTGCCAGCAGCCCTCGAGTCGGAAGGAATCACAATGAGCAGTTCTTC. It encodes CASSPRVGRNHNEQFF. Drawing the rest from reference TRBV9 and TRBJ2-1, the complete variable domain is DSGVTQTPKHLITATGQRVTLRCSPRSGDLSVYWYQQSLDQGLQFLIQYYNGEERAKGNILERFSAQQFPDLHSELNLSSLELGDSALYFCASSPRVGRNHNEQFFGPGTRLTVL.

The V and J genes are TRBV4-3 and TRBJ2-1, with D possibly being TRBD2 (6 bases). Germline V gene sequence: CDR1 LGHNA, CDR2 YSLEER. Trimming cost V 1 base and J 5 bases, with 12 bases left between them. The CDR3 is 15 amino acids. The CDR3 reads CASSQGGDRNNEQFF. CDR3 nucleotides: TGCGCCAGCAGCCAAGGCGGGGATCGAAACAATGAGCAGTTCTTC.

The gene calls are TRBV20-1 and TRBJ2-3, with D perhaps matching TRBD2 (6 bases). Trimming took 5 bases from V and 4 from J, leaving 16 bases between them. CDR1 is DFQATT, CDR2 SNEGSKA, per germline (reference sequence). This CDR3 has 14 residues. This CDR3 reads CSAPGTRRSDTQYF. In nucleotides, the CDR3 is TGCAGTGCTCCCGGGACTCGCCGTTCAGATACGCAGTATTTT.

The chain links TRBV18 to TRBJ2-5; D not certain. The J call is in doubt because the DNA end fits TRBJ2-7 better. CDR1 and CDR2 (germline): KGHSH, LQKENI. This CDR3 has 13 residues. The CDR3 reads CASSPNAADEQYF. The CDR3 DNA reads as TGTGCCAGCTCACCTAACGCTGCGGACGAGCAGTACTTC.

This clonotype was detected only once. The CDR3 sequence: CASSAWTRGELFF. The CDR3 DNA is TGTGCCAGCAGCGCTTGGACCCGTGGGGAGCTGTTTTTT. The chain has TRBV7-2 and TRBJ2-2; D is unresolved. There are 13 residues in the CDR3. From germline, CDR1 is SGHTA and CDR2 FQGNSA. V was trimmed by 5 bases and J by 8 bases, leaving 12 bases between them.

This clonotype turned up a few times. The CDR3 sequence: CASSFSQGLDTEAFF. Written as DNA, the CDR3 is TGCGCCAGCAGCTTCTCACAGGGGCTGGACACTGAAGCTTTCTTT. This chain connects TRBV5-1 to TRBJ1-1, with 7 nucleotides matching TRBD1. The CDR3 totals 15 residues. Germline values: CDR1 SGHRS, CDR2 YFSETQ. Unmatched junction bases numbered 7, after V lost 2 bases and J lost 3 bases.

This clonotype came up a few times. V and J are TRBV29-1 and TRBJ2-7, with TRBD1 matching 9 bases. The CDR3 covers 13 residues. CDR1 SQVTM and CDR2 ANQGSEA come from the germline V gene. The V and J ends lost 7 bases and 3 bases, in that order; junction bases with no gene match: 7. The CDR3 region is CSAWDRVNYEQYF. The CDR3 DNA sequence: TGCAGCGCATGGGACAGGGTGAACTACGAGCAGTACTTC.

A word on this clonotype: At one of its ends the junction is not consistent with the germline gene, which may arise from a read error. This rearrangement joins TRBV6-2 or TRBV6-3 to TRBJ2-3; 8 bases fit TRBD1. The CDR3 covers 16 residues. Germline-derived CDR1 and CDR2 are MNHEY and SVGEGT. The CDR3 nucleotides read TGTGCCAGCAGTTACTCAAGGGACAGGAGCACAGATACGCGGTATTTT. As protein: CASSYSRDRSTDTRYF.

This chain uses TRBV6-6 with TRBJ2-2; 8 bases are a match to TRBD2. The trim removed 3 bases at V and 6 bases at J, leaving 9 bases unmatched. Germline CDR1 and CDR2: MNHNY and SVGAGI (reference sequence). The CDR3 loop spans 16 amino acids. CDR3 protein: CASSYAGTSKAGELFF. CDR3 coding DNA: TGTGCCAGCAGTTATGCCGGGACTAGTAAGGCCGGGGAGCTGTTTTTT.

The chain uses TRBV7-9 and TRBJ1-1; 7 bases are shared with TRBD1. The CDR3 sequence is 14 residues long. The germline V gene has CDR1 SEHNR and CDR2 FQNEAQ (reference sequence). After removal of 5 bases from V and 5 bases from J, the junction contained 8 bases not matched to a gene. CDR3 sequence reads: CASSMTGSGTEAFF. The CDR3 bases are TGTGCCAGCAGCATGACAGGGTCGGGGACTGAAGCTTTCTTT. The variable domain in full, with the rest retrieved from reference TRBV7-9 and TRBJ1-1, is DTGVSQNPRHKITKRGQNVTFRCDPISEHNRLYWYRQTLGQGPEFLTYFQNEAQLEKSRLLSDRFSAERPKGSFSTLEIQRTEQGDSAMYLCASSMTGSGTEAFFGQGTRLTVV.

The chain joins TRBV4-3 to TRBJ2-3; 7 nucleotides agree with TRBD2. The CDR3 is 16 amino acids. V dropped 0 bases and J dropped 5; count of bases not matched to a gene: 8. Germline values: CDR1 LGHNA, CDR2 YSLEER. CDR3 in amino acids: CASSQEGSGVGDTQYF. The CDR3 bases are TGCGCCAGCAGCCAAGAGGGGAGCGGGGTGGGAGATACGCAGTATTTT.

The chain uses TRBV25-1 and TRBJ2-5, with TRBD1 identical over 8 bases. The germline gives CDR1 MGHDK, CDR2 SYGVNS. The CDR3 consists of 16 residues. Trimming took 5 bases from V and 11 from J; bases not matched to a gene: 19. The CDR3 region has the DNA TGTGCCAGCAGTATCCAGGACAGGGATTTATCTGGGGAACAGTACTTC. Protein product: CASSIQDRDLSGEQYF.